This TCR beta chain appears in the sequencing data of a study of cytomegalovirus exposure and HLA in healthy donors. PCR employed 60 Vbeta and 13 Jbeta primers. Using immunoSEQ multiplex PCR, the repertoire was profiled, and TCRdb retains in-frame clones only, with some absent. The profile shows 60,000 to 75,000 clones, approximately 79% of them singletons. Germline V gives CDR1 LNHDA, CDR2 SQIVND (reference sequence). V gave up 6 bases and J gave up 1 base; unmatched junction bases: 12. The CDR3 loop spans 17 amino acids. This chain connects TRBV19 to TRBJ1-1; TRBD1 aligns across 9 bases. This receptor was taken from a woman in her 30s in good health and CMV-seronegative. Sequenced sample: PBMCs. The CDR3 nucleotides read TGTGCCAGTAGGTCCGGGACAGGGAGCAACGGGAACACTGAAGCTTTCTTT. Its translation: CASRSGTGSNGNTEAFF. Variable domain in full (rest from reference TRBV19 and TRBJ1-1): DGGITQSPKYLFRKEGQNVTLSCEQNLNHDAMYWYRQDPGQGLRLIYYSQIVNDFQKGDIAEGYSVSREKKESFPLTVTSAQKNPTAFYLCASRSGTGSNGNTEAFFGQGTRLTVV.